This T cell receptor beta chain was sequenced during a study of blood T cell repertoires in COVID-19. This CDR3 spans 15 amino acids. CDR1 is LGHNA and CDR2 is YSLEER in the germline V gene. V lost 0 bases and J 2 bases, leaving 9 bases between the germline ends. The repertoire was sequenced with immunoSEQ multiplex PCR; TCRdb's copy has only in-frame clones and lacks some. The sample contains about 45,000 clones, about four fifths of which appear only once. V usage is TRBV4-3 and J usage is TRBJ2-3; tentatively, D is TRBD1 (5 bases). This TCR was sampled from a human donor in a cohort sampled during active COVID-19. Input material: peripheral blood. In DNA, the CDR3 is TGCGCCAGCAGCCAAGAGCAGGGAAACACAGATACGCAGTATTTT. As protein: CASSQEQGNTDTQYF.